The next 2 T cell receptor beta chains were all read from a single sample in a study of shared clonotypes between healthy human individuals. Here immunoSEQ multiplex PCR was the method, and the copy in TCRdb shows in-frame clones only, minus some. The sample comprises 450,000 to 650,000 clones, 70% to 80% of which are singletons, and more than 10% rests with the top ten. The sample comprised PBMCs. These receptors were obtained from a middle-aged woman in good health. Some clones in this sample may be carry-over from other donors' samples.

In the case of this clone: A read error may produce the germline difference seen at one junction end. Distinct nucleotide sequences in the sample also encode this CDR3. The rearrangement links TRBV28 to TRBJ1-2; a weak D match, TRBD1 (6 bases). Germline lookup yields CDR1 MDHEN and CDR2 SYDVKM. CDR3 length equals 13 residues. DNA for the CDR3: TGTGCTAGCAGTTTAGGGGGGTCCTATGGCTACACCTTC. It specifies CASSLGGSYGYTF.

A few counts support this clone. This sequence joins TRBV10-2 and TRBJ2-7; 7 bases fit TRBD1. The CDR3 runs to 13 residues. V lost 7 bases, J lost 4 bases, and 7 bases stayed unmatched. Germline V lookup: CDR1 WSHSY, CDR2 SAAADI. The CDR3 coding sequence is TGCGCCAGCAAACCGGGACAGACATACGAGCAGTACTTC. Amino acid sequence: CASKPGQTYEQYF.